The entry that follows covers one TCR beta chain sequence. This record comes from a study of CD8 T cells in Susac syndrome. RNA totalling about 0.45 to 1 ug underwent reverse transcription with random hexamers. A single record per CDR3 protein comes from TCRdb applying MiXCR to the immunoSEQ multiplex PCR reads. The sample gives a few hundred thousand distinct CDR3 sequences, about 94% of which show up once; approximately 0.13% is in the top ten. From germline, CDR1 is SGHVS and CDR2 FQNEAQ. V dropped 0 bases and J dropped 4 bases, with 10 bases sitting between them. The CDR3 contains 16 residues. What was sequenced was CD8+ T cells from PBMCs. The TCR comes from a human donor with multiple sclerosis. The rearrangement uses TRBV7-8 and TRBJ2-6; unclear D gene. This CDR3 reads CASSLAGITGANVLTF. The CDR3 nucleotides are TGTGCCAGCAGCTTAGCAGGGATTACCGGGGCCAACGTCCTGACTTTC.